This passage covers 16 T cell receptor beta chains from one sample sequenced in a study of T-cell memory formation after mild COVID-19. TCRdb used MiXCR to reprocess the 5' RACE reads, holding one entry per CDR3 protein. The data hold a few hundred thousand distinct CDR3 sequences, with roughly 21% observed a single time. The specimen sequenced was PBMCs or a T cell subset sorted from them (not recorded which). The receptors originated from a man between 18 and 29 years old who had mild COVID-19 (a few samples of this study predate the infection). Cell type and time point are not known.

The V and J genes are TRBV18 and TRBJ2-6, with 10 bases identical to TRBD1. The CDR3 is 18 residues long. V was clipped by 1 base and J by 2 bases; unmatched bases: 5. Germline-derived CDR1 and CDR2 are KGHSH and LQKENI. The CDR3 reads CASSPLGQGVPGANVLTF. CDR3 bases: TGTGCCAGCTCACCACTTGGACAGGGGGTCCCTGGGGCCAACGTCCTGACTTTC.

The chain uses TRBV29-1 and TRBJ2-6, with D maybe TRBD2 (5 bases). V lost 3 bases and J lost 4, with 10 bases in between. This CDR3 is built from 14 residues. The germline V gene encodes CDR1 SQVTM and CDR2 ANQGSEA. The CDR3 bases are TGCAGCGTTGAGCGGGTGGACGGGGCCAACGTCCTGACTTTC. Translation gives CSVERVDGANVLTF. Using reference TRBV29-1 and TRBJ2-6 for the parts outside the CDR3, the full variable domain is SAVISQKPSRDICQRGTSLTIQCQVDSQVTMMFWYRQQPGQSLTLIATANQGSEATYESGFVIDKFPISRPNLTFSTLTVSNMSPEDSSIYLCSVERVDGANVLTFGAGSRLTVL.

J is TRBJ2-2 and V is TRBV4-1; the match to TRBD1 covers 9 bases. This CDR3 has 15 amino acids. Germline V gene sequence: CDR1 MGHRA, CDR2 YSYEKL. J gave up 4 bases and V 0 bases, and 0 bases lay outside the gene matches. CDR3 DNA sequence: TGCGCCAGCAGCCAAGAGGGACAGGGCACCGGGGAGCTGTTTTTT. It specifies CASSQEGQGTGELFF.

This clonotype came up many times. The J gene is TRBJ1-3, the V gene TRBV29-1; D remains unclear. Trimming left V 7 bases short and J 0 bases short, with 7 bases between. The CDR3 spans 12 residues. Germline V gene sequence: CDR1 SQVTM, CDR2 ANQGSEA. The CDR3 nucleotides are TGCAGCGCCCACTACTCTGGAAACACCATATATTTT. As protein: CSAHYSGNTIYF.

The V gene is TRBV7-9, the J gene TRBJ2-6; 7 bases are shared with TRBD1. V gave up 4 bases and J gave up 0 bases; unmatched junction bases: 24. The CDR3 consists of 23 residues. Germline V gene lookup returns CDR1 SEHNR and CDR2 FQNEAQ (reference sequence). CDR3 DNA: TGTGCCAGCAGCTCGGGAAGGCTATTGGATAGGACAGGACTTAGCTCTGGGGCCAACGTCCTGACTTTC. Translation gives CASSSGRLLDRTGLSSGANVLTF.

The chain uses TRBV29-1 and TRBJ2-3; possible D gene TRBD2, 7 bases. The CDR3 is 17 amino acids. V lost 0 bases, J lost 6 bases, and 22 bases lay in between. Germline lookup yields CDR1 SQVTM and CDR2 ANQGSEA. The CDR3 DNA sequence: TGCAGCGTTGAAGAGGGGGGGCAGGGCGGACCAGAGGATACGCAGTATTTT. Its protein product is CSVEEGGQGGPEDTQYF.

The gene calls are TRBV12-3 or TRBV12-4 and TRBJ2-6; 9 bases match TRBD1. The V gene end was trimmed by 5 bases and the J gene end by 0 bases; junction bases not matched to a gene: 5. This CDR3 has 17 residues. The CDR3 region is CASSHRGLISGANVLTF. CDR3 nucleotide sequence: TGTGCCAGCAGTCACAGGGGGCTTATCTCTGGGGCCAACGTCCTGACTTTC.

This clonotype was found a few times. J is TRBJ2-1 and V is TRBV12-3 or TRBV12-4; D remains unclear. The length of the CDR3 is 14 residues. Trimming stripped 5 bases from V and 0 bases from J, with 8 bases between. Here the CDR3 reads CASSAGSSYNEQFF. DNA of the CDR3: TGTGCCAGCAGTGCCGGTAGCTCCTACAATGAGCAGTTCTTC.

The chain couples TRBV4-1 to TRBJ2-3; TRBD2 matches at 7 bases. Germline V lookup: CDR1 MGHRA, CDR2 YSYEKL. This CDR3 comprises 16 residues. V gave up 4 bases and J gave up 7 bases; unmatched junction bases: 14. CDR3 amino acids: CASSPRGMEGGNTQYF. The CDR3 bases are TGCGCCAGCAGCCCAAGAGGAATGGAGGGAGGGAATACGCAGTATTTT.

This clonotype was counted at least ten times. CDR3: CASSLADEQFF. For the CDR3, the DNA is TGTGCCAGCAGCTTGGCGGATGAGCAGTTCTTC. The genes are TRBV5-6 and TRBJ2-1; D gene uncertain. This CDR3 has 11 residues. Looked up from germline, CDR1 is SGHDT and CDR2 is YYEEEE. The germline V and J ends were trimmed by 0 bases and 8 bases, with 3 bases remaining between them.

This chain's CDR3 is CASSFFITGELFF. The CDR3 region has the DNA TGTGCCAGCAGCTTTTTCATCACCGGGGAGCTGTTTTTT. V is TRBV7-9 and J is TRBJ2-2; unclear D gene. The CDR3 length is 13 residues. Germline CDR1 and CDR2: SEHNR and FQNEAQ (reference sequence). The ends were cut back, 3 bases at V and 4 bases at J, with 6 bases in the middle.

The chain couples TRBV7-2 to TRBJ1-5; D unclear. Looked up from germline, CDR1 is SGHTA and CDR2 is FQGNSA. Trimming removed 5 bases from V and 6 bases from J, with 14 bases in between. The CDR3 length is 14 residues. DNA of the CDR3: TGTGCCAGCAGCCCCGAACCGGGAGGTCAGCCCCAGCATTTT. This translates into CASSPEPGGQPQHF.

The chain employs TRBV20-1 and TRBJ2-4; D gene uncertain. Trimming removed 3 bases at V and 3 bases at J, with 12 bases between. The CDR3 has 14 amino acids. Germline lookup yields CDR1 DFQATT and CDR2 SNEGSKA (reference sequence). CDR3 loop: CSASGSWGKNIQYF. CDR3 nucleotide sequence: TGCAGTGCTAGTGGGTCTTGGGGCAAAAACATTCAGTACTTC.

The chain couples TRBV12-3 or TRBV12-4 to TRBJ1-5; D uncertain. The V and J ends lost 7 bases and 0 bases respectively, with 10 bases between them. The CDR3 extends over 14 amino acids. CDR3 in amino acids: CASKVVYSNQPQHF. The CDR3 nucleotides read TGTGCCAGCAAAGTTGTCTATAGCAATCAGCCCCAGCATTTT.

The chain has TRBV27 and TRBJ1-2; a weak D match, TRBD1 (6 bases). V lost 3 bases and J 4 bases, leaving 9 bases between the germline ends. The germline gives CDR1 MNHEY, CDR2 SMNVEV (reference sequence). This CDR3 contains 13 residues. DNA of the CDR3: TGTGCCAGCAGTTTCCACAGGGTCTATGGCTACACCTTC. Translation: CASSFHRVYGYTF.

This clonotype has only a few counts. V and J are TRBV19 and TRBJ1-1; D remains unclear. From germline, CDR1 is LNHDA and CDR2 SQIVND (reference sequence). Trimming stripped 3 bases from V and 3 bases from J, with 14 bases between. The CDR3 runs 15 residues. The CDR3 protein is CASSIRSRWDTEAFF. CDR3 coding DNA: TGTGCCAGTAGTATTAGGAGTCGGTGGGACACTGAAGCTTTCTTT.